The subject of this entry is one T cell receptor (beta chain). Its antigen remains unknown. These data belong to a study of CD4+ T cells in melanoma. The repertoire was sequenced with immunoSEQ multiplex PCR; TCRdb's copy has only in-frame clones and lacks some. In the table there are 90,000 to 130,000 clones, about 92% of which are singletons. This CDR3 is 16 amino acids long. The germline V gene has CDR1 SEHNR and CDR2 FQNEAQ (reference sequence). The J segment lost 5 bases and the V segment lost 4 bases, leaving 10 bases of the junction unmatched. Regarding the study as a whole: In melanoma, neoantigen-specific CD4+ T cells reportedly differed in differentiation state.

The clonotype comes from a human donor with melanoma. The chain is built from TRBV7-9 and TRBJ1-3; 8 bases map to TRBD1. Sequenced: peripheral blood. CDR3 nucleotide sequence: TGTGCCAGCAGCTCTAGCCGGGACAGGCGTCGAAACACCATATATTTT. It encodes CASSSSRDRRRNTIYF.